Following are 28 T cell receptor beta chains from one sample sequenced in a study of radiotherapy plus CTLA-4 blockade in lung cancer. Measured with immunoSEQ multiplex PCR; TCRdb has only the in-frame clones, and not every one. The repertoire holds fewer than 100,000 clones, with under 80% as singletons. This specimen was peripheral blood, taken from a patient treated with radiotherapy plus ipilimumab. The receptors were sampled from a human donor with non-small cell lung cancer whose response to radiotherapy plus ipilimumab could not be evaluated. Some clones in this sample may be carry-over from other donors' samples.

In DNA form, the CDR3 reads TGCGCCAGCAGCAGGCAACAGGGGAATGATGAGCAGTTCTTC. Translating gives CASSRQQGNDEQFF. The rearrangement joins TRBV5-1 to TRBJ2-1; 7 bases agree with TRBD1. The V segment lost 4 bases and the J segment 8 bases; nucleotides outside the gene matches: 9. The CDR3 runs 14 residues. Looked up from germline, CDR1 is SGHRS and CDR2 is YFSETQ.

The chain combines TRBV29-1 with TRBJ1-2; TRBD1 aligns across 10 bases. Germline V gene sequence: CDR1 SQVTM, CDR2 ANQGSEA. The CDR3 is 12 amino acids. V was clipped by 6 bases and J by 8 bases; unmatched bases: 6. In DNA, the CDR3 is TGCAGCGTCGCTGACAGGGGGCTCGGCTACACCTTC. Translating it yields CSVADRGLGYTF.

This rearrangement joins TRBV19 to TRBJ2-1; 7 bases fit TRBD1. The junction had 7 bases not matched to a gene; V was cut back by 5 bases and J by 9 bases. CDR1 is LNHDA, CDR2 SQIVND, per germline (reference sequence). The CDR3 contains 13 residues. The chain's CDR3 is CASSSKQGTEQFF. The CDR3 DNA follows: TGTGCCAGTAGTTCGAAACAGGGGACTGAGCAGTTCTTC.

The chain is built from TRBV28 and TRBJ1-2; no clear D gene. The germline V gene has CDR1 MDHEN and CDR2 SYDVKM. Trimming cost V 2 bases and J 8 bases, with 15 bases left between them. The CDR3 contains 14 residues. In DNA form, the CDR3 reads TGTGCCAGCAGTTTAAGTGTCCGAGGGCACGGCTACACCTTC. This sequence encodes CASSLSVRGHGYTF.

This sequence joins TRBV15 and TRBJ2-3, with 11 nucleotides matching TRBD2. Losses at the gene ends were 0 bases for V and 6 bases for J; bases not matched to a gene: 11. Germline V gives CDR1 LNHNV, CDR2 YYDKDF (reference sequence). This CDR3 is built from 18 residues. The CDR3 DNA is TGTGCCACCAGCAGAGACCCGTCTAGCGGGGGGCGGACGGATACGCAGTATTTT. It codes for CATSRDPSSGGRTDTQYF.

The CDR3 DNA reads as TGTGCCATCAGTGTCCCAAACCCCCCCCGACAGGCCACGAACACCGGGGAGCTGTTTTTT. Its protein product is CAISVPNPPRQATNTGELFF. This chain joins TRBV10-3 and TRBJ2-2; a possible D gene is TRBD1 (6 bases). V was clipped by 4 bases and J by 0 bases, with 24 bases between them. This CDR3 is built from 20 residues. The germline V gene encodes CDR1 ENHRY and CDR2 SYGVKD.

The V call is TRBV7-8, the J call TRBJ2-7; 7 nucleotides match TRBD1. The CDR3 spans 14 residues. Per germline, CDR1 SGHVS and CDR2 FQNEAQ. With V trimmed by 5 bases and J by 2 bases, 6 bases remained unmatched. The CDR3: CASSIRDSTYEQYF. CDR3 nucleotides: TGTGCCAGCAGCATCCGGGACAGTACCTACGAGCAGTACTTC.

This clone was counted between two and nine times. CDR3 sequence: CASSYPDPEQYF. The CDR3 nucleotides are TGTGCCAGCAGTTACCCAGATCCCGAGCAGTACTTC. V is TRBV6-5 and J is TRBJ2-7; D call uncertain. Trimming pared 2 bases from V and 6 bases from J, leaving 8 bases between. The CDR3 covers 12 residues. Germline-derived CDR1 and CDR2 are MNHEY and SVGAGI.

Comments on this clone: The junction departs from the called germline gene at one end, perhaps through a read error. This chain uses TRBV5-1 with TRBJ2-2, with 7 bases fitting TRBD1. This CDR3 region has 15 residues. Per the germline V gene, CDR1 is SGHRS and CDR2 is YFSETQ. The CDR3 region has the DNA TGCGCCACCAGCAGACAGGGAGACCCCACCGGGGAGCTGTTTTTT. Encoded protein: CATSRQGDPTGELFF.

The CDR3 DNA reads as TGTGCCAGCAGGTCGGACACCGAAAACCTCTACGAGCAGTACTTC. Translation gives CASRSDTENLYEQYF. The chain combines TRBV2 with TRBJ2-7; TRBD1 is a possible D gene (5 bases). The germline V gene encodes CDR1 SNHLY and CDR2 FYNNEI. With 6 bases removed from V and 3 bases from J, the gap between germline ends came to 18 bases. CDR3 size: 15 residues.

The rearrangement joins TRBV7-2 to TRBJ2-2; D uncertain. The V gene's germline CDR1 is SGHTA and CDR2 FQGNSA. Trimming stripped 4 bases from V and 3 bases from J, with 3 bases between. This CDR3 is 12 amino acids long. The CDR3: CASSSYTGELFF. The CDR3 region has the DNA TGTGCCAGCAGCTCCTACACCGGGGAGCTGTTTTTT.

The chain recombines TRBV7-9 with TRBJ2-5; TRBD2 matches 8 bases. V lost 3 bases and J lost 5; bases outside the gene matches: 11. The CDR3 runs 16 residues. CDR1 and CDR2 from the germline V gene are SEHNR and FQNEAQ (reference sequence). Written as DNA, the CDR3 is TGTGCCAGCAGCTTGTTGGGTCGGGGGGGCCGGGAGACCCAGTACTTC. This gives the protein CASSLLGRGGRETQYF. Full variable domain (rest looked up from reference TRBV7-9 and TRBJ2-5): DTGVSQNPRHKITKRGQNVTFRCDPISEHNRLYWYRQTLGQGPEFLTYFQNEAQLEKSRLLSDRFSAERPKGSFSTLEIQRTEQGDSAMYLCASSLLGRGGRETQYFGPGTRLLVL.

This clone was recorded only once. The chain joins TRBV5-1 to TRBJ2-2; 11 bases line up with TRBD2. Germline V gives CDR1 SGHRS, CDR2 YFSETQ. J was trimmed by 3 bases and V by 0 bases; bases with no gene match: 10. The CDR3 totals 19 residues. The CDR3 is CASSLEPSGGSPHTGELFF. The CDR3 coding sequence is TGCGCCAGCAGCTTGGAGCCTAGCGGGGGGTCCCCCCACACCGGGGAGCTGTTTTTT.

The V call is TRBV25-1, the J call TRBJ1-4; 7 bases line up with TRBD1. The trim removed 3 bases at V and 7 bases at J, leaving 8 bases unmatched. The CDR3 length is 15 residues. Germline V CDR1 and CDR2: MGHDK, SYGVNS. CDR3 nucleotides: TGTGCCAGCAGTGACGCAACAGGGGATGGTGAAAAACTGTTTTTT. Its protein product is CASSDATGDGEKLFF.

V and J are TRBV5-4 and TRBJ2-1; 8 nucleotides align to TRBD2. The CDR3 length is 15 residues. Trimming at V came to 0 bases and at J to 4 bases, leaving 3 bases not matched to a gene. Germline V gene lookup returns CDR1 SGHNT and CDR2 YYREEE (reference sequence). The CDR3 sequence: CASSLGAGGYNEQFF. In nucleotides, the CDR3 is TGTGCCAGCAGCTTGGGGGCGGGGGGATACAATGAGCAGTTCTTC.

This clone was detected a few times. V usage is TRBV19 and J usage is TRBJ1-5, with 9 positions matching TRBD1. This CDR3 has 17 amino acids. V shed 1 base, J shed 1 base, and the junction held 5 bases outside the gene matches. Per germline, CDR1 LNHDA and CDR2 SQIVND (reference sequence). The CDR3 region is CASSIARDRASNQPQHF. CDR3 coding DNA: TGTGCCAGTAGTATAGCCCGGGACAGGGCGAGCAATCAGCCCCAGCATTTT.

This rearrangement joins TRBV28 to TRBJ2-2, with TRBD2 matching over 11 bases. Per the germline V gene, CDR1 is MDHEN and CDR2 is SYDVKM. Trimming removed 7 bases from V and 0 bases from J; junction bases left unmatched: 7. The CDR3 contains 17 residues. CDR3 protein: CASIAPSGGTNTGELFF. The CDR3 DNA reads TGTGCCAGCATCGCTCCTAGCGGGGGGACGAACACCGGGGAGCTGTTTTTT.

This rearrangement joins TRBV11-2 to TRBJ1-2; possibly TRBD1 for D (6 bases). V was trimmed by 6 bases and J by 8 bases, leaving 16 bases between them. Per the germline V gene, CDR1 is SGHAT and CDR2 is FQNNGV. This CDR3 is built from 13 residues. The CDR3: CASSLQGQEGYTF. Written as DNA, the CDR3 is TGTGCCAGCAGTCTACAGGGTCAGGAAGGCTACACCTTC.

This clone was seen a single time. This chain uses TRBV27 with TRBJ2-7; 8 bases line up with TRBD2. The V segment lost 1 base and the J segment 2 bases; nucleotides outside the gene matches: 7. Germline CDR1 and CDR2: MNHEY and SMNVEV (reference sequence). This CDR3 has 16 amino acids. The CDR3 sequence is CASSLFPRGGPYEQYF. The CDR3 region has the DNA TGTGCCAGCAGTTTATTCCCCCGGGGGGGCCCCTACGAGCAGTACTTC.

This rearrangement joins TRBV2 to TRBJ1-1, with TRBD1 matching over 8 bases. The V and J ends lost 7 bases and 1 base, in that order; junction bases with no gene match: 8. Germline V gene data show CDR1 as SNHLY and CDR2 as FYNNEI. This CDR3 has 15 amino acids. CDR3 nucleotide sequence: TGTGCCAGCATGGGACAGGTTGCGACGAACACTGAAGCTTTCTTT. It specifies CASMGQVATNTEAFF.

This chain connects TRBV5-4 to TRBJ2-7, with 8 bases fitting TRBD1. Germline CDR1 and CDR2: SGHNT and YYREEE (reference sequence). The ends lost 4 bases at V and 6 bases at J; junction bases unmatched: 9. The CDR3 covers 14 residues. Written as DNA, the CDR3 is TGTGCCAGCAGCATAGGACAGGGTCAGGCCGAGCAGTACTTC. It is translated as CASSIGQGQAEQYF.

The V gene is TRBV4-1, the J gene TRBJ2-3; maybe TRBD1 (6 bases). CDR1 is MGHRA, CDR2 YSYEKL, per germline. The V gene lost 1 base and the J gene lost 1 base, with 15 bases spanning the gap. CDR3 length: 17 residues. CDR3 loop: CASSQGTEGPGTDTQYF. The CDR3 DNA reads TGCGCCAGCAGCCAAGGGACAGAGGGTCCCGGCACAGATACGCAGTATTTT.

This chain uses TRBV6-5 with TRBJ1-6; 7 nucleotides match TRBD1. Germline values: CDR1 MNHEY, CDR2 SVGAGI. The V segment lost 6 bases and the J segment 5 bases; nucleotides outside the gene matches: 7. The CDR3 runs to 15 residues. In DNA form, the CDR3 reads TGTGCCAGCAGGGCCTCGGACAGGAATAATTCACCCCTCCACTTT. This gives the protein CASRASDRNNSPLHF.

The V call is TRBV18, the J call TRBJ2-5, with D tentatively TRBD1 (6 bases). The J call may be incorrect, as the DNA end agrees better with TRBJ2-7. Germline CDR1 reads KGHSH; CDR2 reads LQKENI. CDR3 length: 13 amino acids. The CDR3 DNA follows: TGTGCCAGCTCACAAGCAGGGGAGTACGAGCAGTACTTC. Translating it yields CASSQAGEYEQYF.

The V and J genes are TRBV2 and TRBJ2-2, with TRBD1 identical over 7 bases. Unmatched junction bases numbered 7, after V lost 5 bases and J lost 1 base. There are 16 residues in the CDR3. Germline CDR1 reads SNHLY; CDR2 reads FYNNEI. The CDR3 spells CASSHSTGRNTGELFF. The CDR3 coding sequence is TGTGCCAGCAGTCACTCGACAGGGAGGAACACCGGGGAGCTGTTTTTT.

The chain uses TRBV9 and TRBJ1-4; 10 bases agree with TRBD1. V shed 0 bases, J shed 8 bases, and the junction held 4 bases outside the gene matches. The CDR3 is 15 amino acids. CDR1 and CDR2 from the germline V gene are SGDLS and YYNGEE. CDR3 coding DNA: TGTGCCAGCAGCGTAGACGGGACAGGGGAGGAAAAACTGTTTTTT. This translates into CASSVDGTGEEKLFF.

The V and J genes are TRBV5-8 and TRBJ1-1; 12 bases are shared with TRBD1. The V and J ends lost 3 bases and 3 bases, in that order; junction bases with no gene match: 6. Germline V gene data show CDR1 as SGHTS and CDR2 as YDEGEE. The CDR3 runs to 16 residues. The CDR3 loop reads CASSSGTGGFDTEAFF. DNA of the CDR3: TGTGCCAGCAGCTCCGGGACAGGGGGCTTTGACACTGAAGCTTTCTTT.

V gene TRBV5-8 combines with J gene TRBJ1-2, with D maybe TRBD1 (5 bases). The CDR3 loop spans 15 amino acids. The V end lost 1 base, the J end lost 4 bases, and 14 bases lay between the germline ends. Germline V gene data show CDR1 as SGHTS and CDR2 as YDEGEE. CDR3 bases: TGTGCCAGCAGCTTGTATCAGGGAACACTCTATGGCTACACCTTC. Translation: CASSLYQGTLYGYTF.